These 30 T cell receptor beta chains were sequenced from one sample in a study of T cells in Graves' hyperthyroidism and ophthalmopathy. Amplified TCR beta CDR3 regions derived from RNA transcripts. Initially, a first-round RT-PCR of the TCR CDR3 employed the HTBI primer set. TCRdb independently ran MiXCR on the multiplex PCR reads; one entry per CDR3 protein. Of approximately 740,000 distinct CDR3 sequences listed, about 15% are singletons. Sequenced input: blood. Receptor source: a woman aged 18-29 years with Graves' hyperthyroidism.

The rearrangement uses TRBV28 and TRBJ2-3, with a possible D match to TRBD1 (5 bases). This CDR3 comprises 13 residues. The V end was cut by 5 bases, the J end by 4 bases, with 10 bases between. Germline V gene data show CDR1 as MDHEN and CDR2 as SYDVKM. The CDR3 spells CASSPDSPDTQYF. The CDR3 DNA sequence: TGTGCCAGCAGTCCTGACAGCCCAGATACGCAGTATTTT.

There are many counts of this clonotype. V is TRBV2 and J is TRBJ2-2; 13 nucleotides line up with TRBD2. Per germline, CDR1 SNHLY and CDR2 FYNNEI. CDR3 size: 16 residues. Germline trimming cut 8 bases from V and 7 bases from J; bases unmatched to any gene: 10. The CDR3 bases are TGTGCCAGCGTGAGAAGACTAGCGGGAGGAATCGGGGAGCTGTTTTTT. Protein product: CASVRRLAGGIGELFF. The whole variable domain, filled in from reference TRBV2 and TRBJ2-2, reads EPEVTQTPSHQVTQMGQEVILRCVPISNHLYFYWYRQILGQKVEFLVSFYNNEISEKSEIFDDQFSVERPDGSNFTLKIRSTKLEDSAMYFCASVRRLAGGIGELFFGEGSRLTVL.

This clonotype was recorded a few times. This chain connects TRBV18 to TRBJ2-1; D is unclear. This CDR3 is 13 amino acids long. Germline CDR1 and CDR2: KGHSH and LQKENI. Trimming left V 5 bases short and J 7 bases short, with 12 bases between. The CDR3 loop reads CASSTTIKNEQFF. The CDR3 bases are TGTGCCAGCTCAACTACCATAAAGAATGAGCAGTTCTTC.

This clonotype showed up just a few times. The rearrangement links TRBV20-1 to TRBJ1-4; unclear D gene. The germline V gene encodes CDR1 DFQATT and CDR2 SNEGSKA (reference sequence). There are 13 residues in the CDR3. V was cut by 1 base and J by 6 bases, with 9 bases left in between. The CDR3 here is CSARVPGDEKLFF. The CDR3 DNA reads TGCAGTGCTAGAGTTCCCGGAGATGAAAAACTGTTTTTT.

The chain has TRBV19 and TRBJ1-5; 8 nucleotides agree with TRBD1. Germline CDR1 reads LNHDA; CDR2 reads SQIVND (reference sequence). CDR3 length: 15 amino acids. V shed 1 base, J shed 7 bases, and the junction held 6 bases outside the gene matches. CDR3 in amino acids: CASSIGDRGIQPQHF. CDR3 DNA: TGTGCCAGTAGTATAGGAGACAGGGGAATACAGCCCCAGCATTTT.

This clonotype was observed at least ten times. The chain couples TRBV28 to TRBJ1-5; no clear D gene. Germline V gene lookup returns CDR1 MDHEN and CDR2 SYDVKM. V gave up 3 bases and J gave up 6 bases, with 12 bases separating them. This CDR3 has 14 amino acids. CDR3 residues: CASSLAISGQPQHF. CDR3 in DNA: TGTGCCAGCAGTTTGGCGATTAGTGGTCAGCCCCAGCATTTT.

The table lists this clonotype with a few counts. The chain joins TRBV4-3 to TRBJ2-1, with D perhaps TRBD2 (6 bases). This CDR3 contains 17 residues. V lost 0 bases to trimming and J lost 1 base, with 13 bases between them. Germline lookup yields CDR1 LGHNA and CDR2 YSLEER. The CDR3 DNA reads as TGCGCCAGCAGCCAAGACTGGGGGGTAGGTTCCTACAATGAGCAGTTCTTC. Protein product: CASSQDWGVGSYNEQFF.

V is TRBV7-2 and J is TRBJ2-5, with TRBD1 matching 7 bases. Germline lookup yields CDR1 SGHTA and CDR2 FQGNSA. Germline trimming cut 3 bases from V and 9 bases from J; bases unmatched to any gene: 4. The CDR3 length is 12 residues. The CDR3 DNA follows: TGTGCCAGCAGCTTCCCCCAGGGGGCCCAGTACTTC. This translates into CASSFPQGAQYF.

In its sample, this clonotype was seen many times. The chain carries TRBV7-9 and TRBJ2-7, with D perhaps matching TRBD2 (5 bases). CDR3 length: 12 amino acids. CDR1 SEHNR and CDR2 FQNEAQ come from the germline V gene (reference sequence). Trimming took 4 bases from V and 3 from J, leaving 7 bases between them. CDR3 sequence (DNA): TGTGCCAGCAGCTCGGACTTCTACGAGCAGTACTTC. This codes for CASSSDFYEQYF. Drawing the rest from reference TRBV7-9 and TRBJ2-7, the complete variable domain is DTGVSQNPRHKITKRGQNVTFRCDPISEHNRLYWYRQTLGQGPEFLTYFQNEAQLEKSRLLSDRFSAERPKGSFSTLEIQRTEQGDSAMYLCASSSDFYEQYFGPGTRLTVT.

This clonotype was seen more than once but under ten times. V is TRBV2 and J is TRBJ1-6; D unresolved. The V gene's germline CDR1 is SNHLY and CDR2 FYNNEI. The CDR3 is made up of 11 amino acids. V was shortened by 8 bases and J by 7 bases, with 6 bases between the two germline ends. CDR3 sequence: CASESNSPLHF. The CDR3, as DNA: TGTGCCAGCGAATCGAATTCACCCCTCCACTTT.

This clonotype was recorded a few times. The chain combines TRBV3-1 with TRBJ1-1; 7 positions match TRBD1. CDR3 length equals 14 residues. Unmatched junction bases numbered 7, after V lost 6 bases and J lost 3 bases. Germline V gene lookup returns CDR1 LGHDT and CDR2 YNNKEL (reference sequence). The CDR3 protein is CASSDGQVYTEAFF. CDR3 coding DNA: TGTGCCAGCAGTGATGGACAGGTGTACACTGAAGCTTTCTTT.

This clonotype was counted at least ten times. V usage is TRBV12-5 and J usage is TRBJ2-1; 7 bases align to TRBD1. V gave up 1 base and J gave up 0 bases; unmatched junction bases: 6. The CDR3 has 17 residues. The germline CDR1 and CDR2 sequences are LGHNT and FRNRAP. DNA of the CDR3: TGTGCTAGTGGTTTGGGAACAGGGGTCAGCTCCTACAATGAGCAGTTCTTC. Protein: CASGLGTGVSSYNEQFF.

This clonotype occurred a few times. The genes are TRBV4-3 and TRBJ2-1; 10 nucleotides agree with TRBD2. This CDR3 has 18 amino acids. With V trimmed by 1 base and J by 5 bases, 11 bases remained unmatched. In germline, CDR1 is LGHNA, CDR2 YSLEER. The chain's CDR3 is CASSQGGLAGVRDNEQFF. The CDR3 DNA reads as TGCGCCAGCAGCCAAGGGGGGCTAGCGGGAGTGCGGGACAATGAGCAGTTCTTC.

This clonotype was detected a few times. This chain uses TRBV20-1 with TRBJ2-7, with 14 bases aligning to TRBD2. The V and J ends lost 0 bases and 0 bases, in that order; junction bases with no gene match: 10. This CDR3 region has 19 residues. The germline CDR1 and CDR2 sequences are DFQATT and SNEGSKA (reference sequence). CDR3 sequence reads: CSARDHKRLAGGSSYEQYF. CDR3 bases: TGCAGTGCTAGAGATCATAAGAGACTAGCGGGAGGGAGCTCCTACGAGCAGTACTTC.

The chain uses TRBV29-1 and TRBJ2-2; TRBD1 or TRBD2 may be the D gene (5 bases each). The germline CDR1 and CDR2 sequences are SQVTM and ANQGSEA. V lost 5 bases and J lost 1, with 11 bases in between. This CDR3 is 14 amino acids long. Here the CDR3 DNA reads TGCAGCGTTAGGGGACGGGGGAACACCGGGGAGCTGTTTTTT. Translated, it gives CSVRGRGNTGELFF.

This clonotype was observed many times. The rearrangement joins TRBV28 to TRBJ2-7, with 10 positions matching TRBD1. The J segment lost 3 bases and the V segment lost 7 bases, leaving 9 bases of the junction unmatched. This CDR3 has 15 residues. Germline lookup yields CDR1 MDHEN and CDR2 SYDVKM. CDR3 nucleotide sequence: TGTGCCAGCACCTTCCCGGGACAGGGGAACTACGAGCAGTACTTC. This sequence encodes CASTFPGQGNYEQYF.

The count of this clonotype is one. The chain employs TRBV29-1 and TRBJ2-3; D is possibly TRBD1 (5 bases). The J call is doubtful: the DNA matches TRBJ1-5 better. The germline gives CDR1 SQVTM, CDR2 ANQGSEA. This CDR3 has 12 residues. The CDR3 DNA is TGCAGCGTTGAAGACGGAGGGGATACGCAGCATTTT. This codes for CSVEDGGDTQHF.

The genes are TRBV7-3 and TRBJ2-2, with D perhaps assigned TRBD1 or TRBD2 (5 bases each). Germline-derived CDR1 and CDR2 are SGHTA and FQGTGA. This CDR3 region has 15 residues. Trimming removed 5 bases from V and 8 bases from J, with 18 bases in between. CDR3 sequence (DNA): TGTGCCAGCAGCCTAGAGCTAGGGACGGGAGGGGAGCTGTTTTTT. This gives the protein CASSLELGTGGELFF. Filled out from reference TRBV7-3 and TRBJ2-2, the complete variable domain reads GAGVSQTPSNKVTEKGKYVELRCDPISGHTALYWYRQSLGQGPEFLIYFQGTGAADDSGLPNDRFFAVRPEGSVSTLKIQRTERGDSAVYLCASSLELGTGGELFFGEGSRLTVL.

In its sample, this clonotype was seen many times. The chain employs TRBV28 and TRBJ2-7, with 10 bases lining up with TRBD2. V gave up 4 bases and J gave up 3 bases; unmatched junction bases: 6. The CDR3 sequence is 15 residues long. Germline CDR1 MDHEN, CDR2 SYDVKM. The CDR3 DNA is TGTGCCAGCAGTTCCCCCACTAGCGGGAACTACGAGCAGTACTTC. Protein: CASSSPTSGNYEQYF.

This clonotype has just a few counts. V and J are TRBV2 and TRBJ2-1; possible D gene TRBD2, 6 bases. Germline lookup yields CDR1 SNHLY and CDR2 FYNNEI. The ends were cut back, 3 bases at V and 5 bases at J, with 17 bases in the middle. The CDR3 is made up of 16 amino acids. This chain's CDR3 is CASSEPSGRLDNEQFF. The CDR3 DNA follows: TGTGCCAGCAGTGAGCCAAGCGGGCGTCTTGACAATGAGCAGTTCTTC.

Many counts were recorded for this clonotype. This chain connects TRBV13 to TRBJ1-1; no clear D. V lost 4 bases and J lost 1, with 7 bases in between. This CDR3 contains 13 residues. Germline V gives CDR1 PRHDT, CDR2 FYEKMQ (reference sequence). The DNA of the CDR3 is TGTGCCAGCAGCTCAACACAGAACACTGAAGCTTTCTTT. Its translation is CASSSTQNTEAFF.

This clonotype was detected only once. Possible read error: a much larger clone is one base away. The conserved phenylalanine or tryptophan is not found at the CDR3 terminus, so this likely reflects a read error. This chain links TRBV2 with TRBJ2-7; the D is unclear. V lost 6 bases and J lost 0, with 6 bases in between. Germline CDR1 is SNHLY and CDR2 is FYNNEI. This CDR3 is 12 amino acids long. CDR3 loop: CASRAFSYEQYL. DNA for the CDR3: TGTGCCAGCAGAGCCTTCTCCTACGAGCAGTACCTC.

In its sample, this clonotype was seen a few times. This chain joins TRBV29-1 and TRBJ2-1, with TRBD2 matching over 9 bases. The V and J ends lost 4 bases and 0 bases, in that order; junction bases with no gene match: 4. CDR3 length equals 15 residues. Germline CDR1 SQVTM, CDR2 ANQGSEA. The CDR3 loop reads CSVAAAGGSYNEQFF. CDR3 sequence (DNA): TGCAGCGTTGCGGCAGCGGGGGGCTCCTACAATGAGCAGTTCTTC.

Many counts were recorded for this clonotype. The chain employs TRBV20-1 and TRBJ2-2, with unresolved D. CDR1 DFQATT and CDR2 SNEGSKA come from the germline V gene (reference sequence). The germline V and J ends were trimmed by 3 bases and 6 bases, with 11 bases remaining between them. CDR3 size: 13 residues. CDR3 in DNA: TGCAGTGCTAGTCTACCTTATCCCGGGGAGCTGTTTTTT. It encodes CSASLPYPGELFF.

The table lists this clonotype with a few counts. The gene calls are TRBV5-5 and TRBJ2-1; 12 bases agree with TRBD2. This CDR3 is 18 amino acids long. Germline CDR1 is SGHKS and CDR2 is YYEKEE (reference sequence). Germline trimming cut 0 bases from V and 5 bases from J; bases unmatched to any gene: 9. The CDR3 nucleotides are TGTGCCAGCAGCTTGGAAGGGCTAGCGGGAGGGCACAACAATGAGCAGTTCTTC. The encoded protein is CASSLEGLAGGHNNEQFF.

V and J are TRBV29-1 and TRBJ1-1, with TRBD1 as a possible D gene (6 bases). This CDR3 has 12 amino acids. The germline gives CDR1 SQVTM, CDR2 ANQGSEA. Trimming took off 5 bases at V and 3 bases at J, with 10 bases between the two ends. CDR3: CSVTTGYTEAFF. CDR3 coding DNA: TGCAGCGTTACCACAGGGTACACTGAAGCTTTCTTT.

This clonotype was observed many times. The V and J genes are TRBV5-5 and TRBJ2-7; 7 nucleotides match TRBD1. Germline trimming cut 2 bases from V and 3 bases from J; bases unmatched to any gene: 14. This CDR3 spans 17 amino acids. Germline-derived CDR1 and CDR2 are SGHKS and YYEKEE (reference sequence). Here the CDR3 reads CASSFRKGAKPDYEQYF. The CDR3 nucleotides read TGTGCCAGCAGCTTCAGGAAGGGGGCTAAGCCGGACTACGAGCAGTACTTC.

This clonotype was observed a few times. The gene calls are TRBV15 and TRBJ2-5; tentatively, D is TRBD1 (6 bases). The CDR3 is made up of 15 amino acids. Germline V CDR1 and CDR2: LNHNV, YYDKDF (reference sequence). Deletions cut 2 bases from V and 1 base from J, with 11 bases between. The CDR3 coding sequence is TGTGCCACCAGCAGACAGGACAGCTCCCAAGAGACCCAGTACTTC. This codes for CATSRQDSSQETQYF.

This clonotype was recorded at least ten times. The CDR3 sequence: CASSPRITSGTRTQYF. CDR3 coding DNA: TGTGCCAGCTCACCAAGGATAACTAGCGGGACTAGGACGCAGTATTTT. The chain has TRBV18 and TRBJ2-3, with 10 bases matching TRBD2. From germline, CDR1 is KGHSH and CDR2 LQKENI. The ends lost 2 bases at V and 9 bases at J; junction bases unmatched: 11. The CDR3 totals 16 residues.

This clonotype was seen ten or more times. The chain couples TRBV6-1 to TRBJ1-1, with a weak D call TRBD1 (5 bases). The CDR3 loop spans 15 amino acids. Looked up from germline, CDR1 is MNHNS and CDR2 is SASEGT. Trimming took off 5 bases at V and 3 bases at J, with 16 bases between the two ends. CDR3: CASSQTGTAHTEAFF. In DNA, the CDR3 is TGTGCCAGCAGTCAAACCGGGACGGCCCACACTGAAGCTTTCTTT.